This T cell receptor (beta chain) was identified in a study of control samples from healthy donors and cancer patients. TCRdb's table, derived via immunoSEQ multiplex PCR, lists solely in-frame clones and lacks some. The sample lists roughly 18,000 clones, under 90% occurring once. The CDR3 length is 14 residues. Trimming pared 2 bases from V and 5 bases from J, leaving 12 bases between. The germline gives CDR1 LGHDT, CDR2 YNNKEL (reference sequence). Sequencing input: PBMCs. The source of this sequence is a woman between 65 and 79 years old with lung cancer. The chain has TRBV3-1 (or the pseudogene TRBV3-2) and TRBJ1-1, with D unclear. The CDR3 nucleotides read TGTGCCAGCAGCCAACCTACCCTGGGAACTGAAGCTTTCTTT. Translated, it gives CASSQPTLGTEAFF.